Listed below are T cell receptor beta chains from one sample, sequenced in a study of OX40 agonist ivuxolimab in advanced cancers. The protocol was immunoSEQ multiplex PCR, while the TCRdb copy is restricted to in-frame clones and leaves out a portion. Here the sample spans some 85,000 clones, roughly 90% being singletons. Sequencing was performed on CD4+ or CD8+ T cells sorted from blood, taken in a trial of the OX40 agonist ivuxolimab. Receptors were obtained from an adult with an advanced solid tumor such as melanoma, head and neck, liver or kidney cancer. Each CDR3 is given with its conserved first and last residue. A D gene is named only where the DNA matches it firmly. Only part of the rows carry a size: once, few, many, or a class if the clone is expanded.

j_call clone_size v_call d_call cdr3_aa cdr3_nt
TRBJ2-1 - TRBV28 - CASSLLLEAGRTYNEQFF TGTGCCAGCAGTTTATTATTAGAGGCGGGTCGGACCTACAATGAGCAGTTCTTC
TRBJ2-1 - TRBV28 - CASEANEQFF TGTGCCAGCGAGGCTAATGAGCAGTTCTTC
TRBJ2-5 - TRBV2 TRBD2 CASSWGEGPKETQYF TGTGCCAGCAGCTGGGGGGAGGGCCCGAAAGAGACCCAGTACTTC
TRBJ2-1 - TRBV7-2 TRBD2 CASSLAPLGGSTLNEQFF TGTGCCAGCAGCTTAGCTCCTTTGGGCGGGAGTACCCTGAATGAGCAGTTCTTC
TRBJ1-1 few TRBV9 - CASSPGWGTEAFF TGTGCCAGCAGCCCCGGTTGGGGGACTGAAGCTTTCTTT
TRBJ2-7 - TRBV18 - CASSPTGVVTYEQYF TGTGCCAGCTCGCCGACGGGGGTAGTAACCTACGAGCAGTACTTC
TRBJ2-5 - TRBV11-2 TRBD2 CASSTGLAGGLETQYF TGTGCCAGCAGCACCGGACTAGCGGGAGGCCTAGAGACCCAGTACTTC
TRBJ2-7 - TRBV4-1 TRBD1 CASSPSGTESYEQYF TGCGCCAGCAGCCCCTCCGGGACAGAGAGCTACGAGCAGTACTTC
TRBJ2-5 once TRBV5-1 TRBD2 CASSPGLAPDKETQYF TGCGCCAGCAGCCCAGGACTAGCGCCAGACAAAGAGACCCAGTACTTC
TRBJ2-6 - TRBV21-1 - CASSKGKTGGDSGANVLTF TGTGCCAGCAGCAAAGGAAAGACAGGGGGAGACTCTGGGGCCAACGTCCTGACTTTC
TRBJ1-1 - TRBV11-2 - CASSTTFGNTEAFF TGTGCCAGCAGCACGACCTTCGGGAACACTGAAGCTTTCTTT
TRBJ2-2 - TRBV27 - CASSPTLANTGELFF TGTGCCAGCAGCCCCACTCTCGCGAACACCGGGGAGCTGTTTTTT
TRBJ2-7 - TRBV5-1 - CASSLAGVGVYEQYF TGCGCCAGCAGCTTGGCGGGCGTGGGGGTCTACGAGCAGTACTTC
TRBJ1-4 once TRBV2 - CASWAAYTNEKLFF TGTGCCAGCTGGGCCGCGTATACTAATGAAAAACTGTTTTTT
TRBJ1-1 - TRBV6-5 - CASSEWEGNTEAFF TGTGCCAGCAGTGAATGGGAGGGGAACACTGAAGCTTTCTTT
TRBJ2-1 - TRBV11-3 - CASSLDRGQFF TGTGCCAGCAGCTTAGATAGGGGGCAGTTCTTC
TRBJ2-5 - TRBV23-1 - CASMKTQYF TGCGCCAGCATGAAGACCCAGTACTTC
TRBJ2-7 - TRBV7-2 TRBD2 CASSPQGLLAGVTEQYF TGTGCCAGCAGCCCCCAGGGCCTACTAGCGGGAGTTACCGAGCAGTACTTC
TRBJ2-7 - TRBV27 TRBD1 CASSSADRLTSYEQYF TGTGCCAGCAGTTCCGCGGACAGGCTAACCTCCTACGAGCAGTACTTC
TRBJ2-7 - TRBV28 - CASRKTDLRVYEQYF TGTGCCAGCAGGAAGACGGACTTGCGTGTCTACGAGCAGTACTTC